Following are 21 T cell receptor beta chains from one sample sequenced in a study of blood T cell repertoires in COVID-19. Clones were sequenced by immunoSEQ multiplex PCR, and TCRdb holds only the in-frame ones, with some missing. The data hold roughly 330,000 clones, with over 75% observed a single time. Sequencing was carried out using PBMCs or T cells enriched from blood (not recorded which). The source is a woman aged 25 to 39 who had recovered from COVID-19.

V is TRBV4-3 and J is TRBJ1-2; D may be TRBD1 (5 bases). The CDR3 totals 15 residues. V shed 0 bases and J shed 3 bases, with 11 bases lying between them. From germline, CDR1 is LGHNA and CDR2 YSLEER. CDR3 protein: CASSQDPGVYYGYTF. DNA of the CDR3: TGCGCCAGCAGCCAAGATCCGGGGGTGTACTATGGCTACACCTTC.

The CDR3 reads CASYHAGLSGNTIYF. The CDR3 DNA is TGTGCCAGCTATCATGCAGGTCTCTCTGGAAACACCATATATTTT. V gene TRBV28 combines with J gene TRBJ1-3; D is ambiguous. Trimming removed 8 bases from V and 0 bases from J, with 14 bases in between. CDR1 MDHEN and CDR2 SYDVKM come from the germline V gene. The CDR3 is 15 amino acids.

The rearrangement uses TRBV5-4 and TRBJ2-7; 8 positions agree with TRBD2. CDR1 SGHNT and CDR2 YYREEE come from the germline V gene (reference sequence). The CDR3 consists of 15 residues. Losses at the gene ends were 0 bases for V and 7 bases for J; bases not matched to a gene: 9. The CDR3 nucleotides are TGTGCCAGCAGCTTGGGGCGGACTAGCTCGGGAGAGCAGTACTTC. It codes for CASSLGRTSSGEQYF.

This CDR3 reads CASRSIQGGREQFF. The CDR3 nucleotides are TGTGCCAGCAGGTCGATCCAGGGTGGGCGTGAGCAGTTCTTC. The genes are TRBV6-5 and TRBJ2-1, with D perhaps TRBD1 (5 bases). This CDR3 comprises 14 residues. Between the trimmed V and J ends, which lost 6 bases and 9 bases, there was a span of 18 bases. In germline, CDR1 is MNHEY, CDR2 SVGAGI.

The rearrangement uses TRBV30 and TRBJ1-1; D unresolved. The CDR3 totals 12 residues. V dropped 4 bases and J dropped 2 bases, with 8 bases sitting between them. Per the germline V gene, CDR1 is GTSNPN and CDR2 is SVGIG (reference sequence). CDR3 nucleotides: TGTGCCTGGACCCGAGGCAACACTGAAGCTTTCTTT. Translation: CAWTRGNTEAFF. The entire variable domain, with the rest obtained from reference TRBV30 and TRBJ1-1, is as follows: SQTIHQWPATLVQPVGSPLSLECTVEGTSNPNLYWYRQAAGRGLQLLFYSVGIGQISSEVPQNLSASRPQDRQFILSSKKLLLSDSGFYLCAWTRGNTEAFFGQGTRLTVV.

The chain has TRBV5-1 and TRBJ1-3; D unclear. CDR3 length equals 16 residues. Germline V lookup: CDR1 SGHRS, CDR2 YFSETQ. V lost 1 base and J lost 0, with 11 bases in between. The CDR3 sequence is CASSLNSLASGNTIYF. The CDR3 DNA sequence: TGCGCCAGCAGCTTGAACAGTCTTGCCTCTGGAAACACCATATATTTT.

The chain combines TRBV4-1 with TRBJ2-4; D remains ambiguous. The V gene lost 1 base and the J gene lost 3 bases, with 16 bases spanning the gap. This CDR3 spans 17 amino acids. The V gene's germline CDR1 is MGHRA and CDR2 YSYEKL. The CDR3 nucleotides are TGCGCCAGCAGCCAAGGCCGAGGTAGTGGAAGCAAAAACATTCAGTACTTC. It yields the protein CASSQGRGSGSKNIQYF.

This chain connects TRBV19 to TRBJ1-6; 7 nucleotides agree with TRBD1. The germline V gene has CDR1 LNHDA and CDR2 SQIVND (reference sequence). J gave up 7 bases and V 3 bases, and 6 bases lay outside the gene matches. This CDR3 is built from 15 residues. The CDR3: CASSMRPRGNSPLHF. The CDR3 DNA reads TGTGCCAGTAGTATGAGGCCCAGGGGGAATTCACCCCTCCACTTT.

The V call is TRBV9, the J call TRBJ1-2; the D is unclear. Looked up from germline, CDR1 is SGDLS and CDR2 is YYNGEE. This CDR3 has 13 amino acids. V shed 7 bases and J shed 0 bases, with 10 bases lying between them. CDR3 DNA: TGTGCCAGCCTGGACTCAGCTAACTATGGCTACACCTTC. Translated: CASLDSANYGYTF.

The chain joins TRBV19 to TRBJ1-5; 7 nucleotides match TRBD1. The ends lost 2 bases at V and 4 bases at J; junction bases unmatched: 8. The CDR3 sequence is 16 residues long. CDR1 LNHDA and CDR2 SQIVND come from the germline V gene (reference sequence). The CDR3 loop reads CASSILQGVGNQPQHF. CDR3 bases: TGTGCCAGTAGTATACTCCAGGGGGTGGGTAATCAGCCCCAGCATTTT.

This chain links TRBV6-5 with TRBJ1-4; D unclear. Looked up from germline, CDR1 is MNHEY and CDR2 is SVGAGI. V was cut by 10 bases and J by 6 bases, with 15 bases left in between. This CDR3 spans 13 amino acids. The CDR3 sequence is CATRRDWDEKLFF. DNA for the CDR3: TGTGCCACCAGGCGTGACTGGGATGAAAAACTGTTTTTT.

The V gene is TRBV14, the J gene TRBJ2-5; no definite D call. Germline CDR1 reads SGHDN; CDR2 reads FVKESK. There are 14 residues in the CDR3. Trimming cost V 1 base and J 5 bases, with 11 bases left between them. CDR3 sequence (DNA): TGTGCCAGCAGCCAAGCCCGAGGCATGGAGACCCAGTACTTC. It specifies CASSQARGMETQYF.

This chain uses TRBV27 with TRBJ2-3; D is uncertain. CDR1 is MNHEY and CDR2 is SMNVEV in the germline V gene (reference sequence). The CDR3 length is 12 residues. Trimming pared 7 bases from V and 4 bases from J, leaving 9 bases between. The CDR3 spells CASKLPPDTQYF. For the CDR3, the DNA is TGTGCCAGCAAGCTCCCCCCAGATACGCAGTATTTT.

This chain links TRBV27 with TRBJ2-5; D possibly corresponds to TRBD2 (6 bases). The CDR3 sequence is 15 residues long. The V and J ends lost 2 bases and 2 bases respectively, with 12 bases between them. Germline CDR1 reads MNHEY; CDR2 reads SMNVEV (reference sequence). The CDR3 region has the DNA TGTGCCAGCAGTTTAGGGCTAGCGCCACAAGAGACCCAGTACTTC. Translation gives CASSLGLAPQETQYF.

CDR3 in DNA: TGTGCCAGCAGCAGCCTCGGGACTAGCGGGGGGGTTCTTTCCTACGAGCAGTACTTC. Its translation is CASSSLGTSGGVLSYEQYF. J is TRBJ2-7 and V is TRBV13, with TRBD2 identical over 16 bases. Germline CDR1 PRHDT, CDR2 FYEKMQ (reference sequence). The CDR3 is 19 residues long. The J segment lost 1 base and the V segment lost 5 bases, leaving 11 bases of the junction unmatched.

The genes are TRBV20-1 and TRBJ2-7; 8 nucleotides agree with TRBD1. The CDR3 is 13 amino acids. With 3 bases clipped from V and 6 bases from J, the junction kept 7 bases outside the gene matches. The germline CDR1 and CDR2 sequences are DFQATT and SNEGSKA (reference sequence). In DNA form, the CDR3 reads TGCAGTGCTAGTAAGACAGGGGAAGGCGAGCAGTACTTC. Encoded protein: CSASKTGEGEQYF.

Only one count was recorded for this clone. CDR3 coding DNA: TGTGCCAGCAGCTTGGCGGGACATCTGACTGAAGCTTTCTTT. This gives the protein CASSLAGHLTEAFF. The rearrangement uses TRBV5-4 and TRBJ1-1, with D tentatively TRBD1 (6 bases). The CDR3 loop spans 14 amino acids. The V gene's germline CDR1 is SGHNT and CDR2 YYREEE (reference sequence). Trimming pared 0 bases from V and 5 bases from J, leaving 11 bases between.

The genes are TRBV30 and TRBJ1-1; 8 nucleotides line up with TRBD1. CDR1 and CDR2 (germline): GTSNPN, SVGIG (reference sequence). This CDR3 spans 17 amino acids. The V and J ends lost 2 bases and 5 bases, in that order; junction bases with no gene match: 16. The CDR3 DNA is TGTGCCTGGAGTTCCCAAGTTTGGACAGGGAAGGTTACTGAAGCTTTCTTT. The encoded protein is CAWSSQVWTGKVTEAFF.

This clone was seen once. V gene TRBV5-4 combines with J gene TRBJ2-1; 11 positions match TRBD2. Unmatched junction bases numbered 9, after V lost 0 bases and J lost 4 bases. This CDR3 is built from 18 residues. Germline values: CDR1 SGHNT, CDR2 YYREEE (reference sequence). The CDR3 is CASSLGGVAGGMYNEQFF. The CDR3 region has the DNA TGTGCCAGCAGCTTGGGTGGAGTAGCGGGGGGGATGTACAATGAGCAGTTCTTC.

The rearrangement uses TRBV7-3 and TRBJ2-5; TRBD2 matches 7 bases. Trimming removed 0 bases from V and 1 base from J; junction bases left unmatched: 5. Germline CDR1 reads SGHTA; CDR2 reads FQGTGA. The CDR3 consists of 16 residues. The CDR3 sequence: CASSLTGGTIQETQYF. The CDR3 nucleotides read TGTGCCAGCAGCTTAACTGGGGGGACTATCCAAGAGACCCAGTACTTC.

The V call is TRBV3-1 (or the pseudogene TRBV3-2), the J call TRBJ2-3; TRBD2 agrees at 7 bases. The ends lost 5 bases at V and 0 bases at J; junction bases unmatched: 2. The CDR3 totals 14 residues. Per germline, CDR1 LGHDT and CDR2 YNNKEL (reference sequence). CDR3 protein: CASSEAGSTDTQYF. The CDR3 DNA sequence: TGTGCCAGCAGCGAAGCGGGGAGCACAGATACGCAGTATTTT.